The 28 T cell receptor beta chains given below trace back to one sample, sequenced in a study of cytomegalovirus exposure and HLA in healthy donors. Use of 60 Vbeta and 13 Jbeta primers characterized the PCR. Produced via immunoSEQ multiplex PCR; TCRdb's table is partial and in-frame only. Of over 90,000 clones listed, roughly 74% are singletons. Sequences were obtained from PBMCs. The source of these receptors is a woman aged 70-85 years in good health and CMV-seropositive.

This chain links TRBV27 with TRBJ2-7, with a possible D match to TRBD1 (6 bases). This CDR3 spans 15 amino acids. Germline CDR1 reads MNHEY; CDR2 reads SMNVEV (reference sequence). Trimming removed 1 base at V and 2 bases at J, with 12 bases between. CDR3 residues: CASSLFRTDPYEQYF. As DNA, the CDR3 is TGTGCCAGCAGTTTATTCAGGACAGACCCCTACGAGCAGTACTTC.

This chain links TRBV5-1 with TRBJ2-7; 16 bases fit TRBD2. J lost 6 bases, V lost 3 bases, and 6 bases had no gene match. CDR3 size: 16 residues. The germline V gene has CDR1 SGHRS and CDR2 YFSETQ. The CDR3 DNA reads TGCGCCAGCAGCTGGGGACTAGCGGGAGGGCCAGTCGAGCAGTACTTC. It codes for CASSWGLAGGPVEQYF.

The gene calls are TRBV7-2 and TRBJ2-2, with 9 nucleotides matching TRBD1. From germline, CDR1 is SGHTA and CDR2 FQGNSA. This CDR3 has 17 residues. J lost 9 bases, V lost 5 bases, and 16 bases had no gene match. The DNA of the CDR3 is TGTGCCAGCAGCCTAGGGGGGTCGGGACAGGGACTGTGGGAGCTGTTTTTT. Protein sequence: CASSLGGSGQGLWELFF.

V is TRBV28 and J is TRBJ1-5; D gene uncertain. The V gene's germline CDR1 is MDHEN and CDR2 SYDVKM. CDR3 size: 12 residues. Trimming stripped 6 bases from V and 9 bases from J, with 12 bases between. CDR3 residues: CASSYRGGPQHF. DNA for the CDR3: TGTGCCAGCAGCTACCGGGGAGGGCCCCAGCATTTT.

This clone was seen only a few times. V usage is TRBV15 and J usage is TRBJ2-1; 8 nucleotides line up with TRBD2. V trimming: 0 bases; J trimming: 9 bases; junction bases outside the gene matches: 10. CDR1 and CDR2 from the germline V gene are LNHNV and YYDKDF (reference sequence). The CDR3 extends over 16 amino acids. In nucleotides, the CDR3 is TGTGCCACCAGCAGAGAAACGACGGGAGGGCCGGGTGAGCAGTTCTTC. Its translation is CATSRETTGGPGEQFF.

The CDR3 nucleotides are TGTGCCAGCAGCTTGGGACAGGGCAACTACAATGAGCAGTTCTTC. It codes for CASSLGQGNYNEQFF. V usage is TRBV7-9 and J usage is TRBJ2-1; 9 positions agree with TRBD1. The CDR3 loop spans 15 amino acids. From germline, CDR1 is SEHNR and CDR2 FQNEAQ (reference sequence). V was pared by 3 bases and J by 3 bases, with 3 bases of the junction left unmatched.

This chain uses TRBV7-2 with TRBJ2-4, with D maybe TRBD1 (6 bases). Germline assignment: CDR1 SGHTA and CDR2 FQGNSA. The germline V and J ends were trimmed by 9 bases and 2 bases, with 14 bases remaining between them. CDR3 length equals 14 residues. CDR3 in amino acids: CASTLGGSKNIQYF. The CDR3 DNA follows: TGTGCCAGTACACTAGGGGGATCCAAAAACATTCAGTACTTC.

A single count supports this clone. The chain joins TRBV28 to TRBJ1-1; possibly TRBD1 for D (6 bases). Germline values: CDR1 MDHEN, CDR2 SYDVKM. Trimming cost V 6 bases and J 7 bases, with 18 bases left between them. The CDR3 has 14 amino acids. The CDR3 bases are TGTGCCAGCAGGGCGGCAGGGGCGAGGGGTGAAGCTTTCTTT. Translated: CASRAAGARGEAFF.

The chain joins TRBV27 to TRBJ2-2; D remains ambiguous. Trimming took off 5 bases at V and 8 bases at J, with 18 bases between the two ends. CDR1 is MNHEY and CDR2 is SMNVEV in the germline V gene (reference sequence). This CDR3 has 15 residues. CDR3 protein: CASSLKAGLGGELFF. The CDR3 region has the DNA TGTGCCAGCAGTCTAAAAGCAGGCCTTGGAGGGGAGCTGTTTTTT.

This clone was detected only once. The genes are TRBV2 and TRBJ2-3, with 12 bases lining up with TRBD2. With V trimmed by 7 bases and J by 5 bases, 7 bases remained unmatched. The CDR3 has 15 amino acids. Germline assignment: CDR1 SNHLY and CDR2 FYNNEI. CDR3 residues: CASTGLAGFIDTQYF. The CDR3 DNA is TGTGCCAGCACTGGACTAGCGGGGTTTATAGATACGCAGTATTTT.

The genes are TRBV6-5 and TRBJ1-1; TRBD1 matches 7 bases. The germline V gene encodes CDR1 MNHEY and CDR2 SVGAGI. This CDR3 is built from 14 residues. The trim removed 0 bases at V and 6 bases at J, leaving 4 bases unmatched. CDR3 sequence: CASSYSSGTAEAFF. The CDR3 DNA sequence: TGTGCCAGCAGTTACTCGTCCGGGACAGCTGAAGCTTTCTTT.

This clone was seen only a few times. This chain joins TRBV27 and TRBJ2-7, with a weak D call TRBD1 (6 bases). V gave up 5 bases and J gave up 2 bases, with 13 bases separating them. Germline CDR1 MNHEY, CDR2 SMNVEV (reference sequence). The CDR3 consists of 14 residues. CDR3 bases: TGTGCCAGCAGTATAGGGACATACGCCTACGAGCAGTACTTC. Its protein is CASSIGTYAYEQYF.

The chain employs TRBV28 and TRBJ1-1, with 8 bases that match TRBD1. The CDR3 spans 15 residues. The V gene's germline CDR1 is MDHEN and CDR2 SYDVKM. With V trimmed by 5 bases and J by 3 bases, 8 bases remained unmatched. CDR3 in DNA: TGTGCCAGCAGTACCCAGGGGGCTGGGTACACTGAAGCTTTCTTT. This encodes CASSTQGAGYTEAFF.

This chain uses TRBV7-9 with TRBJ2-1, with 9 bases lining up with TRBD2. V dropped 5 bases and J dropped 5; count of bases not matched to a gene: 16. The CDR3 sequence is 18 residues long. In germline, CDR1 is SEHNR, CDR2 FQNEAQ (reference sequence). The CDR3 sequence: CASSIGQLGLAGNNEQFF. The CDR3 DNA sequence: TGTGCCAGCAGCATCGGTCAGCTGGGGCTAGCGGGGAACAATGAGCAGTTCTTC.

The chain combines TRBV6-5 with TRBJ2-7; perhaps TRBD1 as D (5 bases). Germline CDR1 reads MNHEY; CDR2 reads SVGAGI. This CDR3 region has 13 residues. Trimming took off 4 bases at V and 1 base at J, with 8 bases between the two ends. CDR3 DNA: TGTGCCAGCAGTTGGGGCGGTTCCTACGAGCAGTACTTC. This encodes CASSWGGSYEQYF.

J is TRBJ1-2 and V is TRBV10-2; possibly TRBD1 for D (5 bases). With 5 bases removed from V and 8 bases from J, the gap between germline ends came to 18 bases. The CDR3 contains 14 residues. The germline V gene encodes CDR1 WSHSY and CDR2 SAAADI. The CDR3 bases are TGCGCCAGCAGTTTGGCCAGGGAAGTTGGAGGCTACACCTTC. The encoded protein is CASSLAREVGGYTF.

This chain links TRBV11-3 with TRBJ2-1, with D tentatively TRBD1 (5 bases). CDR1 is SGHNT and CDR2 is YENEEA in the germline V gene. The CDR3 totals 13 residues. V lost 5 bases and J 0 bases, leaving 5 bases between the germline ends. In DNA, the CDR3 is TGTGCCAGCAGCCAGGGCTCCTACAATGAGCAGTTCTTC. Amino acids: CASSQGSYNEQFF.

In this sample, this clone turned up once. The V gene is TRBV29-1, the J gene TRBJ2-1; 9 bases agree with TRBD1. This CDR3 comprises 14 residues. The ends lost 2 bases at V and 8 bases at J; junction bases unmatched: 7. CDR1 is SQVTM, CDR2 ANQGSEA, per germline. In DNA, the CDR3 is TGCAGCGTTGAAAGGGACAGGGTATTGCATGAGCAGTTCTTC. It yields the protein CSVERDRVLHEQFF.

Here the CDR3 DNA reads TGTGCCAGCAGCTTGGGGATGCAGGGTCTTAATGAGCAGTTCTTC. It codes for CASSLGMQGLNEQFF. The chain joins TRBV7-2 to TRBJ2-1; maybe TRBD1 (5 bases). The CDR3 has 15 amino acids. V dropped 3 bases and J dropped 7 bases, with 16 bases sitting between them. Germline-derived CDR1 and CDR2 are SGHTA and FQGNSA. Based on the CDR3 plus reference TRBV7-2 and TRBJ2-1, the full variable domain is GAGVSQSPSNKVTEKGKDVELRCDPISGHTALYWYRQSLGQGLEFLIYFQGNSAPDKSGLPSDRFSAERTGGSVSTLTIQRTQQEDSAVYLCASSLGMQGLNEQFFGPGTRLTVL.

The J gene is TRBJ2-7, the V gene TRBV27, with D possibly matching TRBD1 (5 bases). CDR1 is MNHEY, CDR2 SMNVEV, per germline (reference sequence). V gave up 5 bases and J gave up 9 bases, with 17 bases separating them. The CDR3 has 13 residues. The CDR3 sequence is CASSPTPGNGQYF. In DNA, the CDR3 is TGTGCCAGCAGTCCTACTCCAGGGAATGGGCAGTACTTC.

The rearrangement uses TRBV6-6 and TRBJ2-7; D is unresolved. CDR1 is MNHNY, CDR2 SVGAGI, per germline (reference sequence). The V end lost 6 bases, the J end lost 1 base, and 13 bases lay between the germline ends. CDR3 length: 14 amino acids. The CDR3 DNA follows: TGTGCCAGCAGCCTTAGGAGAGATTCCTACGAGCAGTACTTC. Translation: CASSLRRDSYEQYF.

The V gene is TRBV18, the J gene TRBJ2-6, with D unclear. The germline V gene encodes CDR1 KGHSH and CDR2 LQKENI. The V and J ends lost 5 bases and 0 bases respectively, with 8 bases between them. The CDR3 totals 15 residues. CDR3 DNA: TGTGCCAGCTCAACACAGAGCTCTGGGGCCAACGTCCTGACTTTC. Encoded protein: CASSTQSSGANVLTF.

This clone was observed a few times. The V call is TRBV14, the J call TRBJ1-6, with D tentatively TRBD1 (5 bases). Germline V CDR1 and CDR2: SGHDN, FVKESK. V was trimmed by 0 bases and J by 7 bases, leaving 16 bases between them. This CDR3 comprises 17 residues. For the CDR3, the DNA is TGTGCCAGCAGCCAAGATCCGACTTCAGGGCGAAATTCACCCCTCCACTTT. This codes for CASSQDPTSGRNSPLHF.

This clone was observed a single time. V is TRBV7-9 and J is TRBJ2-1; TRBD2 matches 8 bases. Germline-derived CDR1 and CDR2 are SEHNR and FQNEAQ (reference sequence). The CDR3 is made up of 17 amino acids. V was pared by 5 bases and J by 0 bases, with 9 bases of the junction left unmatched. The CDR3: CASSPKAGGGSYNEQFF. The DNA of the CDR3 is TGTGCCAGCAGCCCAAAGGCGGGGGGCGGCTCCTACAATGAGCAGTTCTTC.

In this sample, this clone turned up a few times. The J gene is TRBJ2-7, the V gene TRBV19, with a possible D match to TRBD1 (6 bases). Deletions cut 6 bases from V and 7 bases from J, with 16 bases between. CDR3 length: 13 amino acids. Looked up from germline, CDR1 is LNHDA and CDR2 is SQIVND (reference sequence). The CDR3 DNA sequence: TGTGCCAGTAGGAACAGGGTATCGCGTGAGCAGTACTTC. Amino acids: CASRNRVSREQYF.

In this sample, this clone turned up once. The V gene is TRBV7-9, the J gene TRBJ1-5, with unresolved D. Looked up from germline, CDR1 is SEHNR and CDR2 is FQNEAQ (reference sequence). V lost 5 bases and J lost 1, with 9 bases in between. The CDR3 consists of 14 residues. Here the CDR3 DNA reads TGTGCCAGCAGCCAAACAAACAGCAATCAGCCCCAGCATTTT. Its translation is CASSQTNSNQPQHF.

The chain links TRBV19 to TRBJ2-6; possible D gene TRBD1, 5 bases. The CDR3 has 16 residues. From germline, CDR1 is LNHDA and CDR2 SQIVND (reference sequence). The ends were cut back, 2 bases at V and 2 bases at J, with 10 bases in the middle. In DNA form, the CDR3 reads TGTGCCAGTAGTATAAATGCAGGGACTGGGGCCAACGTCCTGACTTTC. Its protein is CASSINAGTGANVLTF.

The J gene is TRBJ2-7, the V gene TRBV27; D is uncertain. The V end lost 5 bases, the J end lost 2 bases, and 19 bases lay between the germline ends. Germline V lookup: CDR1 MNHEY, CDR2 SMNVEV (reference sequence). The CDR3 totals 16 residues. The CDR3 DNA is TGTGCCAGCAGTGGGCTGGGCTCCCCAGCCCCCTACGAGCAGTACTTC. Protein sequence: CASSGLGSPAPYEQYF.